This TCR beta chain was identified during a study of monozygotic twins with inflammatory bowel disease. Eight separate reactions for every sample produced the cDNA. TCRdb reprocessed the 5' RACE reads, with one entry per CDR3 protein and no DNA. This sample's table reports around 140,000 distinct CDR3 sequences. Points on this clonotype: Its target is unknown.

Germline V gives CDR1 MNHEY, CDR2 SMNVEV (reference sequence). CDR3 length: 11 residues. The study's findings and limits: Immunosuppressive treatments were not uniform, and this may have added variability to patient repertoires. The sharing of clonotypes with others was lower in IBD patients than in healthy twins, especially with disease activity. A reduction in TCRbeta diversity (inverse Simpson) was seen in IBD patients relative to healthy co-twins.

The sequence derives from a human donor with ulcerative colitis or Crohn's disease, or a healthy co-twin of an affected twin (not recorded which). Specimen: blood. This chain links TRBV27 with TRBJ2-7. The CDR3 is CASTQGYEQYF.